The 28 T cell receptor beta chains given below trace back to one sample, sequenced in a study of cytomegalovirus exposure and HLA in healthy donors (TCRdb year 2017). Library method: the immunoSEQ multiplex PCR assay. Held by TCRdb, this immuneACCESS table contains in-frame sequences only and omits some clones. Under half of the omission traces to an unresolved V gene where checked; the cause of the rest is unknown. In this sample the table shows roughly 300,000 clones, 75% to 90% of which occur a single time. The leading ten clones occupy 1.2% of the sample. The sample comprised PBMCs. The source of these receptors is a woman younger than 45 in good health and CMV-seropositive.

This clone has only a few counts. This chain uses TRBV4-1 with TRBJ2-3, with 10 nucleotides matching TRBD2. Germline-derived CDR1 and CDR2 are MGHRA and YSYEKL. The CDR3 is 18 amino acids. V dropped 0 bases and J dropped 3; count of bases not matched to a gene: 9. CDR3 sequence reads: CASSQDWASGSRTDTQYF. In DNA, the CDR3 is TGCGCCAGCAGCCAAGATTGGGCTAGCGGGAGTAGGACAGATACGCAGTATTTT.

The chain recombines TRBV18 with TRBJ1-4; tentatively, D is TRBD1 (6 bases). Germline values: CDR1 KGHSH, CDR2 LQKENI. Trimming stripped 3 bases from V and 3 bases from J, with 11 bases between. This CDR3 has 15 residues. CDR3 DNA sequence: TGTGCCAGCTCACCCCAGGGGCCGTCTAATGAAAAACTGTTTTTT. The encoded protein is CASSPQGPSNEKLFF.

In DNA, the CDR3 is TGCGCCAGCAGCCCAGGAGCCGGGGGAGTCAATGAGCAGTTCTTC. Protein: CASSPGAGGVNEQFF. The chain couples TRBV4-1 to TRBJ2-1, with TRBD2 as a possible D gene (6 bases). CDR1 is MGHRA, CDR2 YSYEKL, per germline. The CDR3 has 15 amino acids. Trimming cost V 4 bases and J 6 bases, with 16 bases left between them.

V gene TRBV28 combines with J gene TRBJ1-4; TRBD1 aligns across 9 bases. Germline loops: CDR1 MDHEN, CDR2 SYDVKM. There are 13 residues in the CDR3. V gave up 6 bases and J gave up 8 bases; unmatched junction bases: 4. In DNA, the CDR3 is TGTGCCAGCAGGACAGGGGGTTACGAAAAACTGTTTTTT. This codes for CASRTGGYEKLFF.

This chain connects TRBV5-1 to TRBJ1-4; TRBD1 aligns across 9 bases. CDR1 is SGHRS and CDR2 is YFSETQ in the germline V gene. J lost 2 bases, V lost 3 bases, and 8 bases had no gene match. The CDR3 sequence is 17 residues long. CDR3 nucleotides: TGCGCCAGCAGCTCCGGGACAGGGATCACTACTAATGAAAAACTGTTTTTT. It encodes CASSSGTGITTNEKLFF.

The rearrangement joins TRBV28 to TRBJ2-2; D gene uncertain. This CDR3 is 15 amino acids long. CDR1 and CDR2 (germline): MDHEN, SYDVKM. Trimming removed 4 bases at V and 2 bases at J, with 11 bases between. CDR3 region: CASSSRLGNTGELFF. CDR3 in DNA: TGTGCCAGCAGTTCGCGCCTCGGCAACACCGGGGAGCTGTTTTTT.

This clone was counted a single time. This chain links TRBV15 with TRBJ1-1, with a tentative D call TRBD1 (6 bases). This CDR3 is built from 13 residues. The V gene lost 6 bases and the J gene lost 1 base, with 9 bases spanning the gap. Germline loops: CDR1 LNHNV, CDR2 YYDKDF (reference sequence). The CDR3 reads CATRGARNTEAFF. CDR3 bases: TGTGCCACCAGGGGGGCACGGAACACTGAAGCTTTCTTT.

This clone has only one observation. The chain couples TRBV4-3 to TRBJ1-6, with D possibly matching TRBD1 (5 bases). CDR1 LGHNA and CDR2 YSLEER come from the germline V gene. CDR3 length: 16 residues. V was clipped by 0 bases and J by 1 base, with 7 bases between them. The CDR3 protein is CASSQEGDSYNSPLHF. The DNA of the CDR3 is TGCGCCAGCAGCCAAGAGGGGGATTCCTATAATTCACCCCTCCACTTT.

CDR3 protein: CASSISSMNTEAFF. CDR3 in DNA: TGTGCCAGCAGCATTTCTTCGATGAACACTGAAGCTTTCTTT. V gene TRBV9 combines with J gene TRBJ1-1; D not certain. This CDR3 is built from 14 residues. The germline V gene has CDR1 SGDLS and CDR2 YYNGEE. V was shortened by 4 bases and J by 0 bases, with 10 bases between the two germline ends.

The sample holds one count of this clone. CDR3 amino acids: CASSFDRAPNTEAFF. In nucleotides, the CDR3 is TGTGCCAGCAGCTTCGACCGGGCCCCGAACACTGAAGCTTTCTTT. V is TRBV7-2 and J is TRBJ1-1; D is unresolved. Trimming pared 3 bases from V and 1 base from J, leaving 12 bases between. This CDR3 contains 15 residues. Germline CDR1 SGHTA, CDR2 FQGNSA.

This chain connects TRBV6-4 to TRBJ1-4, with no clear D. The CDR3 has 17 residues. The V end lost 2 bases, the J end lost 0 bases, and 13 bases lay between the germline ends. In germline, CDR1 is MRHNA, CDR2 SNTAGT. DNA for the CDR3: TGTGCCAGCAGTGACCCCCATGGCGGTGCAACTAATGAAAAACTGTTTTTT. Translation gives CASSDPHGGATNEKLFF.

This clone was counted between two and nine times. This specimen includes other DNA sequences encoding the same CDR3. The V call is TRBV7-2, the J call TRBJ2-7; 13 bases are a match to TRBD2. The CDR3 covers 15 residues. The germline V gene has CDR1 SGHTA and CDR2 FQGNSA. The V and J ends lost 5 bases and 2 bases, in that order; junction bases with no gene match: 3. CDR3 sequence: CASSLGTSGTYEQYF. The DNA of the CDR3 is TGTGCCAGCAGCCTGGGGACTAGCGGGACCTACGAGCAGTACTTC.

Only one count was recorded for this clone. The V gene is TRBV2, the J gene TRBJ1-4, with TRBD1 matching over 8 bases. V shed 5 bases and J 7 bases; nucleotides not matched to a gene: 12. The CDR3 has 16 residues. Germline CDR1 and CDR2: SNHLY and FYNNEI. CDR3 residues: CASSLTFTGGTEKLFF. CDR3 in DNA: TGTGCCAGCAGTCTCACCTTTACAGGGGGGACTGAAAAACTGTTTTTT.

This clone is a singleton in its sample. The genes are TRBV28 and TRBJ1-5, with D uncertain. Trimming took 2 bases from V and 7 from J, leaving 12 bases between them. Germline V gene data show CDR1 as MDHEN and CDR2 as SYDVKM. CDR3 size: 14 residues. The CDR3 here is CASSLGGSRQPQHF. CDR3 coding DNA: TGTGCCAGCAGTTTAGGCGGGAGTCGCCAGCCCCAGCATTTT.

The rearrangement uses TRBV30 and TRBJ2-5, with 8 bases identical to TRBD2. V lost 7 bases to trimming and J lost 1 base; unmatched junction nucleotides: 5. CDR1 and CDR2 from the germline V gene are GTSNPN and SVGIG (reference sequence). CDR3 length: 13 residues. CDR3 region: CASGAGGQETQYF. For the CDR3, the DNA is TGTGCCTCCGGGGCGGGAGGCCAAGAGACCCAGTACTTC.

The V gene is TRBV19, the J gene TRBJ2-1, with no clear D. CDR1 and CDR2 (germline): LNHDA, SQIVND (reference sequence). V lost 0 bases and J lost 10, with 10 bases in between. The CDR3 spans 13 residues. The CDR3 reads CASSIDLRSEQFF. The DNA of the CDR3 is TGTGCCAGTAGTATAGATCTCCGATCGGAGCAGTTCTTC.

V usage is TRBV27 and J usage is TRBJ1-5; no reliable D call. Germline V CDR1 and CDR2: MNHEY, SMNVEV (reference sequence). CDR3 length: 15 residues. V lost 6 bases and J lost 5, with 17 bases in between. The CDR3 nucleotides read TGTGCCAGCAGGACAAAAACAGCAGTGGATCAGCCCCAGCATTTT. This encodes CASRTKTAVDQPQHF.

This chain uses TRBV5-5 with TRBJ1-6; no clear D gene. The CDR3 is 17 amino acids. The V gene lost 0 bases and the J gene lost 1 base, with 11 bases spanning the gap. Looked up from germline, CDR1 is SGHKS and CDR2 is YYEKEE (reference sequence). The CDR3 DNA reads as TGTGCCAGCAGCTTGGGAAGCAGCATTTCCTATAATTCACCCCTCCACTTT. Amino acids: CASSLGSSISYNSPLHF.

In DNA form, the CDR3 reads TGTGCCAGCAGCTTGTACAGAACTAGCACAGATACGCAGTATTTT. This sequence encodes CASSLYRTSTDTQYF. The J gene is TRBJ2-3, the V gene TRBV5-8; D is uncertain. V gave up 1 base and J gave up 0 bases, with 9 bases separating them. The CDR3 consists of 15 residues. Germline CDR1 reads SGHTS; CDR2 reads YDEGEE.

The genes are TRBV28 and TRBJ2-5; perhaps D is TRBD1 or TRBD2 (6 bases each). The V gene's germline CDR1 is MDHEN and CDR2 SYDVKM. This CDR3 is 14 amino acids long. V lost 7 bases, J lost 7 bases, and 19 bases lay in between. DNA for the CDR3: TGTGCCAGCACCCCGGGGGCAGTGCAACGGACCCAGTACTTC. This gives the protein CASTPGAVQRTQYF.

V and J are TRBV28 and TRBJ1-5, with 9 positions matching TRBD1. The germline CDR1 and CDR2 sequences are MDHEN and SYDVKM. This CDR3 has 16 amino acids. After removal of 3 bases from V and 4 bases from J, the junction contained 7 bases not matched to a gene. The CDR3: CASSLPGQGQNQPQHF. DNA of the CDR3: TGTGCCAGCAGTTTGCCCGGACAGGGGCAGAATCAGCCCCAGCATTTT.

The chain employs TRBV13 and TRBJ2-5; D is unclear. The CDR3 has 14 amino acids. V was cut by 1 base and J by 3 bases, with 9 bases left in between. Germline V CDR1 and CDR2: PRHDT, FYEKMQ (reference sequence). This CDR3 reads CASSLVSRKETQYF. The CDR3 DNA reads TGTGCCAGCAGCTTAGTGTCCCGGAAAGAGACCCAGTACTTC.

The rearrangement uses TRBV6-1 and TRBJ1-3, with D uncertain. Trimming removed 6 bases from V and 0 bases from J, with 6 bases in between. CDR3 length: 13 residues. Germline V gene sequence: CDR1 MNHNS, CDR2 SASEGT. The CDR3 is CASRLSSGNTIYF. In nucleotides, the CDR3 is TGTGCCAGCAGGCTGAGCTCTGGAAACACCATATATTTT.

The chain combines TRBV5-4 with TRBJ2-5; perhaps TRBD2 as D (5 bases). Germline V gene lookup returns CDR1 SGHNT and CDR2 YYREEE (reference sequence). CDR3 length: 15 residues. V was clipped by 4 bases and J by 2 bases, with 15 bases between them. The chain's CDR3 is CASSAVGAEQETQYF. The CDR3 region has the DNA TGTGCCAGCAGCGCCGTTGGAGCGGAGCAAGAGACCCAGTACTTC.

V usage is TRBV7-2 and J usage is TRBJ2-1, with D possibly TRBD2 on 6 matching bases. Trimming stripped 5 bases from V and 15 bases from J, with 14 bases between. CDR1 and CDR2 (germline): SGHTA, FQGNSA. The CDR3 has 11 amino acids. The CDR3 DNA reads TGTGCCAGCAGCGCGATGGAGGGTTCGTTCTTC. Translation gives CASSAMEGSFF.

The chain has TRBV4-1 and TRBJ1-5; D is possibly TRBD1 (5 bases). Trimming pared 0 bases from V and 5 bases from J, leaving 14 bases between. The CDR3 loop spans 16 amino acids. Germline values: CDR1 MGHRA, CDR2 YSYEKL. CDR3 coding DNA: TGCGCCAGCAGCCAAGATCCAACGGACACTTATCAGCCCCAGCATTTT. Amino acid sequence: CASSQDPTDTYQPQHF.

The chain uses TRBV5-6 and TRBJ2-7; a possible D gene is TRBD1 (5 bases). CDR1 is SGHDT, CDR2 YYEEEE, per germline. V was trimmed by 4 bases and J by 2 bases, leaving 10 bases between them. The length of the CDR3 is 13 residues. CDR3 nucleotides: TGTGCCAGCAGCATAGGACATGCCTACGAGCAGTACTTC. It codes for CASSIGHAYEQYF.

The chain joins TRBV28 to TRBJ2-7; unclear D gene. The CDR3 is 12 amino acids. The V end was cut by 5 bases, the J end by 6 bases, with 11 bases between. Looked up from germline, CDR1 is MDHEN and CDR2 is SYDVKM. In nucleotides, the CDR3 is TGTGCCAGCAGTACTATCGTTGGCGAGCAGTACTTC. This gives the protein CASSTIVGEQYF. Combining the CDR3 with reference TRBV28 and TRBJ2-7 gives the whole variable domain DVKVTQSSRYLVKRTGEKVFLECVQDMDHENMFWYRQDPGLGLRLIYFSYDVKMKEKGDIPEGYSVSREKKERFSLILESASTNQTSMYLCASSTIVGEQYFGPGTRLTVT.